The source of this T cell receptor beta chain is a study of human T cells and chemical hapten exposure. Study-wide points: Donors in the study had alopecia, meaning their immune response may differ from healthy people's.

Time point noted: patch test 2, 6 weeks after DPC sensitization. Treatment specified: therapeutic diphenylcyclopropenone sensitization with weekly scalp DPC. Germline V gives CDR1 SQVTM, CDR2 ANQGSEA. The CDR3 spans 12 residues. Trimming cost V 5 bases and J 4 bases, with 11 bases left between them. In TCRdb, the RACE reads were re-called with MiXCR into one record per CDR3 protein. The table includes some 89,000 distinct CDR3 sequences, approximately 10% detected once. This clonotype has a handful of counts. Its antigen remains unknown. Sequences were derived from whole blood, sampled in connection with sensitization to the hapten diphenylcyclopropenone (DPC). This receptor was obtained from a woman under 40 with alopecia areata. Some clones in this sample may be carry-over from other donors' samples. V usage is TRBV29-1 and J usage is TRBJ1-1; the D is unclear. CDR3 in amino acids: CSVSDPGTEAFF. The CDR3 DNA is TGCAGCGTTTCGGACCCGGGCACTGAAGCTTTCTTT.